This paragraph covers one T cell receptor (beta chain) sequence. Use of 60 Vbeta and 13 Jbeta primers characterized the PCR. Sequencing used immunoSEQ multiplex PCR; TCRdb keeps in-frame clones, though not all of them. The repertoire consists of around 210,000 clones, with approximately 84% occurring once and the leading ten covering 0.2% to 0.3%. The sample comes from a study of cytomegalovirus exposure and HLA in healthy donors. Germline V gene lookup returns CDR1 SGHTS and CDR2 YDEGEE. The CDR3 spans 15 residues. The ends lost 5 bases at V and 6 bases at J; junction bases unmatched: 13. The V and J genes are TRBV5-8 and TRBJ1-2; 7 bases fit TRBD1. Input material: PBMCs. This TCR was sampled from a girl aged 2 to 10 in good health and CMV-seronegative. For the CDR3, the DNA is TGTGCCAGCAGTAGAGGGACAGCCCGATCGGATGGCTACACCTTC. This gives the protein CASSRGTARSDGYTF.